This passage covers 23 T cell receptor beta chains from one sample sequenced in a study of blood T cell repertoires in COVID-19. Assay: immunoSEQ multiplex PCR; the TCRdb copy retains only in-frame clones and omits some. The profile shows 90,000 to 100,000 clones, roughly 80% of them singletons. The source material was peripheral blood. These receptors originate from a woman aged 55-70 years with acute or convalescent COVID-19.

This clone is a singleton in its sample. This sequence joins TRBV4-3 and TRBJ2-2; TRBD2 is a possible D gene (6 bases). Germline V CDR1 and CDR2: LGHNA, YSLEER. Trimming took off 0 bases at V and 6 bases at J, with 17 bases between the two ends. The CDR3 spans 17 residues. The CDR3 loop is CASSQDLRRGFAGELFF. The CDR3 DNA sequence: TGCGCCAGCAGCCAAGATCTGAGGAGGGGATTCGCCGGGGAGCTGTTTTTT.

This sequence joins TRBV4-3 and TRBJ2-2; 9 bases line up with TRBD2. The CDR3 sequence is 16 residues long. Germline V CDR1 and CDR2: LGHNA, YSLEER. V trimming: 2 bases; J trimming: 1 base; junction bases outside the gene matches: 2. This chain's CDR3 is CASSQSGGWNTGELFF. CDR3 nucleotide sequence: TGCGCCAGCAGCCAAAGCGGGGGGTGGAACACCGGGGAGCTGTTTTTT.

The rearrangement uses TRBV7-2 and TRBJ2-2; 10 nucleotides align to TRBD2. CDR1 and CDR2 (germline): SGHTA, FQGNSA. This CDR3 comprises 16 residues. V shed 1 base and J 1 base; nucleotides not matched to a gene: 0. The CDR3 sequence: CASSLVAGGNTGELFF. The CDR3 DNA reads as TGTGCCAGCAGCTTAGTAGCGGGGGGGAACACCGGGGAGCTGTTTTTT.

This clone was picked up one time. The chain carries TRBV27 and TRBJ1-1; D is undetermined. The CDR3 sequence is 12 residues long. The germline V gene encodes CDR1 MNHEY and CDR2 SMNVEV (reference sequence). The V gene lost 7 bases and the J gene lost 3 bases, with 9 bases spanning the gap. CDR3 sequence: CASMGSYTEAFF. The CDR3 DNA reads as TGTGCCAGCATGGGGAGCTACACTGAAGCTTTCTTT.

The CDR3 DNA is TGTGCCACCAGCAGAGATCGGGGACAGGGAAGAACTGAAGCTTTCTTT. Translation: CATSRDRGQGRTEAFF. The V gene is TRBV15, the J gene TRBJ1-1, with 9 nucleotides matching TRBD1. This CDR3 has 16 amino acids. Germline V gene data show CDR1 as LNHNV and CDR2 as YYDKDF (reference sequence). After removal of 0 bases from V and 5 bases from J, the junction contained 7 bases not matched to a gene.

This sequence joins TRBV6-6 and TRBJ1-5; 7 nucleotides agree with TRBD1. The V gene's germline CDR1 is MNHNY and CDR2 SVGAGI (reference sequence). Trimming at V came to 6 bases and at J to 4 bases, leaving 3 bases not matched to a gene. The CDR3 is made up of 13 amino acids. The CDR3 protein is CASRRDSNQPQHF. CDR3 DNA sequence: TGTGCCAGCAGAAGGGACAGTAATCAGCCCCAGCATTTT.

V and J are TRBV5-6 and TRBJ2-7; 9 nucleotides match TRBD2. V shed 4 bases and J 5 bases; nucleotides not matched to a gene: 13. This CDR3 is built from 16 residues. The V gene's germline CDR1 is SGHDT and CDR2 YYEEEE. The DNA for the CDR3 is TGTGCCAGCAGCCCCCTTGTCGCGGGGGGGCCCCACGAGCAGTACTTC. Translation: CASSPLVAGGPHEQYF.

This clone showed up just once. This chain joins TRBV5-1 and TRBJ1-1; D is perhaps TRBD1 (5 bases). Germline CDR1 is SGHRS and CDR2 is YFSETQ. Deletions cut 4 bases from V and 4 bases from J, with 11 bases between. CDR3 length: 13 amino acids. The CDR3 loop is CASSTNQGTEAFF. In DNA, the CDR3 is TGCGCCAGCAGCACAAACCAGGGCACTGAAGCTTTCTTT.

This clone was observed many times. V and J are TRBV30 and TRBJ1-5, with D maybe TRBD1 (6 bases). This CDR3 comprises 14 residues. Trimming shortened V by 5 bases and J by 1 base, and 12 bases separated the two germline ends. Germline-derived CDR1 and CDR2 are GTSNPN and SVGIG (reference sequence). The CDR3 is CAWAQGLSNQPQHF. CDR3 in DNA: TGTGCCTGGGCCCAGGGGTTGAGCAATCAGCCCCAGCATTTT.

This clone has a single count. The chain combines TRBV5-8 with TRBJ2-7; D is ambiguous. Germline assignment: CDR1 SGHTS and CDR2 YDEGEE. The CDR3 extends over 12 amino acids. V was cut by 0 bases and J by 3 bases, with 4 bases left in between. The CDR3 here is CASSLASYEQYF. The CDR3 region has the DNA TGTGCCAGCAGCTTGGCCAGCTACGAGCAGTACTTC.

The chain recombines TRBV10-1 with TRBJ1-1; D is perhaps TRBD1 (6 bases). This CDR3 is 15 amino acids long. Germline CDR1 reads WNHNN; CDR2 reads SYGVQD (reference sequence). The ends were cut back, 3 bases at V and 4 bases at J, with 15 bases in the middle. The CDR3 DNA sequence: TGCGCCAGCAGTGATTCGACTCGAGGGGGCACTGAAGCTTTCTTT. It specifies CASSDSTRGGTEAFF.

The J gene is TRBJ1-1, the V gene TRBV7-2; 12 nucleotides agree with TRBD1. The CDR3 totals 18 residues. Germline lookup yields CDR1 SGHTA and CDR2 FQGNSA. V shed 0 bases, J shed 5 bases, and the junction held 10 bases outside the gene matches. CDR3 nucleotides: TGTGCCAGCAGCTTAGCTAAGGGACAGGGGGCCCGGGGGACTGAAGCTTTCTTT. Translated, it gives CASSLAKGQGARGTEAFF.

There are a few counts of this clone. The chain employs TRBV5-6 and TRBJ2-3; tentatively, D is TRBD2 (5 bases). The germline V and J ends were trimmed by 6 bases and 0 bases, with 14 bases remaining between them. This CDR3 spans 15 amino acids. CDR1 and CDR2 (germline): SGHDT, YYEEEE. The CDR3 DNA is TGTGCCAGCATGGATCTCGGGGTTAGCACAGATACGCAGTATTTT. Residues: CASMDLGVSTDTQYF.

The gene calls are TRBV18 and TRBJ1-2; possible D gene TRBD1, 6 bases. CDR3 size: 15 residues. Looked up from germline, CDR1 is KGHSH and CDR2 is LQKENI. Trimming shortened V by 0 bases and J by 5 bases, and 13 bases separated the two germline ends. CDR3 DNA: TGTGCCAGCTCACCACCTGCGGGGGCTCCATATGGCTACACCTTC. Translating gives CASSPPAGAPYGYTF.

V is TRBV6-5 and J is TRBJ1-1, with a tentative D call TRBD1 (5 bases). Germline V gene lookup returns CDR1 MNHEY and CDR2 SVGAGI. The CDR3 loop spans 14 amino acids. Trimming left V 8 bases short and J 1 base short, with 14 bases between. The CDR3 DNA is TGTGCCAGCCGCCCAGCCAGGGCGAACACTGAAGCTTTCTTT. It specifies CASRPARANTEAFF.

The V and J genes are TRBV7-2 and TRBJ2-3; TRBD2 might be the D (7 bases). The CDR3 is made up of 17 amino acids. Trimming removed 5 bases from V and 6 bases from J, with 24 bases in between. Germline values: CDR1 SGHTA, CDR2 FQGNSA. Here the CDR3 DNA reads TGTGCCAGCAGCCCACAAGGGGGGGCAGGAGTGCTGGATACGCAGTATTTT. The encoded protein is CASSPQGGAGVLDTQYF.

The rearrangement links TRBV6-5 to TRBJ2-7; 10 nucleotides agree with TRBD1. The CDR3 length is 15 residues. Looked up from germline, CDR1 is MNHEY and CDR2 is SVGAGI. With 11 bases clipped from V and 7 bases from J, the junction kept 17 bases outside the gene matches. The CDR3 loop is CALQQSGQGSREQYF. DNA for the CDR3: TGTGCCCTCCAGCAATCGGGACAGGGGTCGAGGGAGCAGTACTTC.

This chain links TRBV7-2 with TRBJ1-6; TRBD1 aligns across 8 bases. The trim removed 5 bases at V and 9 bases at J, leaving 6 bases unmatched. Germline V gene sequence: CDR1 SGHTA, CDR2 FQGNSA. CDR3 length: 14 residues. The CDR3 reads CASSVTGVGSPLHF. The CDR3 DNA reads TGTGCCAGCAGCGTGACAGGGGTGGGTTCACCCCTCCACTTT.

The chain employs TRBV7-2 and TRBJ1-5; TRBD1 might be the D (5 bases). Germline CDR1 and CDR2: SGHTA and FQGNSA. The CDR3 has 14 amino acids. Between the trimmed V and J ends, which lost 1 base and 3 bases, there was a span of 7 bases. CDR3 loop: CASSLGGPNQPQHF. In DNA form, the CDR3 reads TGTGCCAGCAGCTTAGGGGGCCCCAATCAGCCCCAGCATTTT. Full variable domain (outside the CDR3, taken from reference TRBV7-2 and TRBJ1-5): GAGVSQSPSNKVTEKGKDVELRCDPISGHTALYWYRQSLGQGLEFLIYFQGNSAPDKSGLPSDRFSAERTGGSVSTLTIQRTQQEDSAVYLCASSLGGPNQPQHFGDGTRLSIL.

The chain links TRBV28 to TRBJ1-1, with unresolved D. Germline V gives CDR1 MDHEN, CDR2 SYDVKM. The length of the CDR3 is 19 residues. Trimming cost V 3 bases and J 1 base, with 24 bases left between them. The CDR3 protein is CASSLGPRPGGRANTEAFF. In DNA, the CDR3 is TGTGCCAGCAGTTTGGGCCCACGTCCGGGCGGGAGGGCGAACACTGAAGCTTTCTTT.

The CDR3 coding sequence is TGTGCCAGCAGCTCGGGGGTTGGCTATGGCTACACCTTC. Protein sequence: CASSSGVGYGYTF. The V call is TRBV7-3, the J call TRBJ1-2; D possibly corresponds to TRBD1 (5 bases). Trimming removed 4 bases at V and 4 bases at J, with 10 bases between. Looked up from germline, CDR1 is SGHTA and CDR2 is FQGTGA. The CDR3 consists of 13 residues.

The CDR3 region is CASIGTGRNQPQHF. The CDR3 DNA reads TGTGCCAGCATTGGGACAGGGAGAAATCAGCCCCAGCATTTT. This chain uses TRBV2 with TRBJ1-5, with 9 bases fitting TRBD1. V was pared by 7 bases and J by 4 bases, with 5 bases of the junction left unmatched. Germline CDR1 SNHLY, CDR2 FYNNEI. The CDR3 totals 14 residues.

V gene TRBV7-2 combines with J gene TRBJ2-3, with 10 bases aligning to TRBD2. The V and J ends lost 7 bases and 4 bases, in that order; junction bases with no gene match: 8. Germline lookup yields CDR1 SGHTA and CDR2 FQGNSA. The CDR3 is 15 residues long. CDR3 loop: CASILPSGGSDTQYF. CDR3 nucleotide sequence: TGTGCCAGCATTCTTCCTAGCGGGGGTTCAGATACGCAGTATTTT.